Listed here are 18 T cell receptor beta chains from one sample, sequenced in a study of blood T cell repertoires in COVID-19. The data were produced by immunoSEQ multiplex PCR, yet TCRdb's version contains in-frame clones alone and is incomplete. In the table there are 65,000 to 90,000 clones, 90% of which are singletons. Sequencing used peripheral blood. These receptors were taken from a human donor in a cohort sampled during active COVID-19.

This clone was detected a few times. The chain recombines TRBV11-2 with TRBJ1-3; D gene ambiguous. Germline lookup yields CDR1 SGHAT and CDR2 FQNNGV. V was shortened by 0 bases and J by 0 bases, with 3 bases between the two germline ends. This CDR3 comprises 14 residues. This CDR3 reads CASSLDISGNTIYF. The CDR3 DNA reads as TGTGCCAGCAGCTTAGACATCTCTGGAAACACCATATATTTT.

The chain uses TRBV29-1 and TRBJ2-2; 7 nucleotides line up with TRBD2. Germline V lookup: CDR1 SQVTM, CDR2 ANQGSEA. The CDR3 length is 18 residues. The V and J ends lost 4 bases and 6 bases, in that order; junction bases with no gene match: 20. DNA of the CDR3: TGCAGCGTTGCATTCTCGTCTAGCGGTGAAGTATGGGCCGGGGAGCTGTTTTTT. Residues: CSVAFSSSGEVWAGELFF.

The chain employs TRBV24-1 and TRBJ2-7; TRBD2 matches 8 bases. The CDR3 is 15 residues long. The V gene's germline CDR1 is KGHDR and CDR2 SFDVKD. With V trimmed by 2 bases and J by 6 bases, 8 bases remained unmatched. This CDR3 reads CATSDSPGRAGEQYF. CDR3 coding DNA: TGTGCCACCAGTGATTCCCCCGGGAGGGCTGGCGAGCAGTACTTC.

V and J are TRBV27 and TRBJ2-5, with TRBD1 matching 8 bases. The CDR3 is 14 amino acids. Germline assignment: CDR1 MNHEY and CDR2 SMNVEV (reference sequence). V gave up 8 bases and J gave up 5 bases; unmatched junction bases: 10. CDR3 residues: CASQGPGGMETQYF. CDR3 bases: TGTGCCAGCCAGGGACCAGGGGGCATGGAGACCCAGTACTTC.

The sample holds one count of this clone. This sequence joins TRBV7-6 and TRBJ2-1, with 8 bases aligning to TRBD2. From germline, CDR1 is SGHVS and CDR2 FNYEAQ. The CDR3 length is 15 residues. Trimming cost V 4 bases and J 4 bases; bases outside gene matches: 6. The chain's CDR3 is CASSSGGEIYNEQFF. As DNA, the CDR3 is TGTGCCAGCAGCTCCGGGGGGGAAATATACAATGAGCAGTTCTTC.

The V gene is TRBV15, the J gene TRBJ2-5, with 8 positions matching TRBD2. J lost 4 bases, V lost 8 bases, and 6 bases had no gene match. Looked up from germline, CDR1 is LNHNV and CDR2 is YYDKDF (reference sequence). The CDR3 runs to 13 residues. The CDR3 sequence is CATDGGGRETQYF. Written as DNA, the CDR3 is TGTGCCACCGACGGGGGGGGACGAGAGACCCAGTACTTC.

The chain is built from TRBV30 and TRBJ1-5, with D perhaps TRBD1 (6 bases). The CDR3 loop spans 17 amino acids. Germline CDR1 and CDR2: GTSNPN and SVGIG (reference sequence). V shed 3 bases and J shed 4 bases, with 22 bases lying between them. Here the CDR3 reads CAWSQRPGVSGNQPQHF. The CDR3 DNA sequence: TGTGCCTGGAGCCAACGGCCAGGGGTTTCTGGAAATCAGCCCCAGCATTTT.

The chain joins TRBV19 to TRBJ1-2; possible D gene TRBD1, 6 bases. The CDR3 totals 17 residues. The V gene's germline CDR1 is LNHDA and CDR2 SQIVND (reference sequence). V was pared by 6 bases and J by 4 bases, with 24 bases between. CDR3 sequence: CASRNSRWQGPFYGYTF. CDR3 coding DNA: TGTGCCAGTAGAAACTCCCGATGGCAGGGGCCTTTCTATGGCTACACCTTC. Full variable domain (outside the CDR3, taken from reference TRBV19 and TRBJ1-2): DGGITQSPKYLFRKEGQNVTLSCEQNLNHDAMYWYRQDPGQGLRLIYYSQIVNDFQKGDIAEGYSVSREKKESFPLTVTSAQKNPTAFYLCASRNSRWQGPFYGYTFGSGTRLTVV.

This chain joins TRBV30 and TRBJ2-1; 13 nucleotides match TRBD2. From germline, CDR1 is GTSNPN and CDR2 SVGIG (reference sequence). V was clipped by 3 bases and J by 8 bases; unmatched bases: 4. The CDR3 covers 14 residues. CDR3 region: CAWRWTSGGHEQFF. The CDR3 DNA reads TGTGCCTGGAGATGGACTAGCGGGGGCCATGAGCAGTTCTTC.

This CDR3 is CASSLESGRSFF. CDR3 nucleotides: TGTGCCAGCAGCTTAGAGAGCGGGCGGAGCTTCTTT. The chain couples TRBV7-2 to TRBJ1-1; D not certain. Trimming cost V 1 base and J 14 bases, with 14 bases left between them. Germline CDR1 SGHTA, CDR2 FQGNSA. The CDR3 is 12 amino acids.

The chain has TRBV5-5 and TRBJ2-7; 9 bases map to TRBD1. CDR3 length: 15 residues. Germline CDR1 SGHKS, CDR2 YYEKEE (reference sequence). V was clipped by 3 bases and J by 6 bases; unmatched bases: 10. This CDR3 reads CASSSQGAQLAEQYF. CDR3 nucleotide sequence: TGTGCCAGCAGCTCACAGGGGGCACAGCTCGCCGAGCAGTACTTC. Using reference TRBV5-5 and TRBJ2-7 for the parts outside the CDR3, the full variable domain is DAGVTQSPTHLIKTRGQQVTLRCSPISGHKSVSWYQQVLGQGPQFIFQYYEKEERGRGNFPDRFSARQFPNYSSELNVNALLLGDSALYLCASSSQGAQLAEQYFGPGTRLTVT.

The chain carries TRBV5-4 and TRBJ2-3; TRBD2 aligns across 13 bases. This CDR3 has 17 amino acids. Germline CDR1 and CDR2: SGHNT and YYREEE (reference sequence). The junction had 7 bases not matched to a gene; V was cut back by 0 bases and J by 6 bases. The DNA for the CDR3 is TGTGCCAGCAGCTTGGGACTAGCGGGGGGCCCGGCGGATACGCAGTATTTT. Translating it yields CASSLGLAGGPADTQYF.

The CDR3 is CASSLPDRTNNSPLHF. For the CDR3, the DNA is TGTGCCAGCTCACTCCCGGACAGGACGAATAATTCACCCCTCCACTTT. The chain employs TRBV18 and TRBJ1-6; 7 nucleotides line up with TRBD1. Per the germline V gene, CDR1 is KGHSH and CDR2 is LQKENI. Losses at the gene ends were 4 bases for V and 5 bases for J; bases not matched to a gene: 8. The CDR3 sequence is 16 residues long. The full variable domain, completed using reference TRBV18 and TRBJ1-6, is NAGVMQNPRHLVRRRGQEARLRCSPMKGHSHVYWYRQLPEEGLKFMVYLQKENIIDESGMPKERFSAEFPKEGPSILRIQQVVRGDSAAYFCASSLPDRTNNSPLHFGNGTRLTVT.

CDR3 residues: CASSPGADTQYF. The CDR3, as DNA: TGCGCCAGCAGCCCGGGTGCGGATACGCAGTATTTT. This chain links TRBV5-1 with TRBJ2-3, with D uncertain. From germline, CDR1 is SGHRS and CDR2 YFSETQ. CDR3 length: 12 amino acids. Trimming took 4 bases from V and 6 from J, leaving 9 bases between them.

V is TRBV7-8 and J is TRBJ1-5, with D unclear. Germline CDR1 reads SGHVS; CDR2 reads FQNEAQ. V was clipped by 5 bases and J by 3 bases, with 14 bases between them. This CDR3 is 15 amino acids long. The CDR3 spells CASSEAHGLNQPQHF. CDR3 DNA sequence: TGTGCCAGCAGCGAGGCGCACGGACTCAATCAGCCCCAGCATTTT.

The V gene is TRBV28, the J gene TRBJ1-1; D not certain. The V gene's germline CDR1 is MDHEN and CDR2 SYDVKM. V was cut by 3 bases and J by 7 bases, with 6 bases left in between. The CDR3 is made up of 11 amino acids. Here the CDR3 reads CASSFQFEAFF. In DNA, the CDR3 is TGTGCCAGCAGTTTTCAGTTTGAAGCTTTCTTT.

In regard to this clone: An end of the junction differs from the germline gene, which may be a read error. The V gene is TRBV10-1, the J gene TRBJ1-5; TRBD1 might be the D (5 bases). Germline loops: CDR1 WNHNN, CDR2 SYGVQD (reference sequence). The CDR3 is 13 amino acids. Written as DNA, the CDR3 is TGCGCCAGCAATGAGGACATTAATCAGCCCCAGCATTTT. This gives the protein CASNEDINQPQHF.

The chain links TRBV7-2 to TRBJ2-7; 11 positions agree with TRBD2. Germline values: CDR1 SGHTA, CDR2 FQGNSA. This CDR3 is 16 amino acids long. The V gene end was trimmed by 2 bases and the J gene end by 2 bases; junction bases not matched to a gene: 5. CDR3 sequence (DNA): TGTGCCAGCAGCTTACGACTAGCGGGGCTAACCTACGAGCAGTACTTC. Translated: CASSLRLAGLTYEQYF.